This is a list of T cell receptor beta chains from one sample in a study of CD8+CD57+ T cells in acquired aplastic anemia. TCRdb itself ran the reads through MiXCR, one entry per CDR3 protein. Of 200,000 to 300,000 distinct CDR3 sequences detected, less than 85% appear once; the ten largest clones hold roughly two fifths. Sequenced: sorted CD4+, CD8+, or CD8+CD57+ T cells (not recorded which) from PBMCs. The receptors originated from a human donor with aplastic anemia. The CDR3 runs from the conserved cysteine through the conserved F or W. Fields, in order: clone size, D gene, J gene, V gene, CDR3 protein, CDR3 DNA. The D gene is left open where the match is weak. For some rows the clone size is stated as once, few or many, or as a class when expanded; others skip it.

clone size: -; D gene: -; J gene: TRBJ1-2; V gene: TRBV7-6; CDR3 protein: CASTLRRGPSGGNAF; CDR3 DNA: TGTGCCAGCACCCTAAGGAGGGGCCCCTCTGGGGGCAACGCCTTC
clone size: once; D gene: -; J gene: TRBJ1-1; V gene: TRBV7-8; CDR3 protein: CASSLAGGADTQEAFF; CDR3 DNA: TGTGCCAGCAGCTTAGCGGGGGGTGCCGATACGCAGGAAGCTTTCTTT
clone size: many; D gene: -; J gene: TRBJ1-1; V gene: TRBV9; CDR3 protein: CASSVEDYPLVNTFF; CDR3 DNA: TGTGCCAGCAGCGTAGAGGACTATCCCCTGGTGAACACTTTCTTT
clone size: -; D gene: TRBD2; J gene: TRBJ2-3; V gene: TRBV2; CDR3 protein: CASSVAGGPNTQYF; CDR3 DNA: TGTGCCAGCAGCGTAGCGGGAGGTCCAAATACGCAGTATTTT
clone size: -; D gene: TRBD1; J gene: TRBJ1-2; V gene: TRBV10-3; CDR3 protein: CAISQGTEPSRGYTF; CDR3 DNA: TGTGCCATCAGTCAAGGGACAGAACCCTCTCGGGGCTACACCTTC
clone size: -; D gene: -; J gene: TRBJ2-3; V gene: TRBV7-8; CDR3 protein: CASSLAAGPTAQYF; CDR3 DNA: TGTGCCAGCAGCTTAGCGGCAGGTCCCACTGCGCAGTATTTT
clone size: -; D gene: -; J gene: TRBJ2-1; V gene: TRBV7-3; CDR3 protein: CASSQPAGREQFF; CDR3 DNA: TGCGCCAGCAGCCAACCGGCAGGGCGTGAGCAGTTCTTC
clone size: -; D gene: -; J gene: TRBJ2-7; V gene: TRBV9; CDR3 protein: CASSVEDYALVKNF; CDR3 DNA: TGTGCCAGCAGCGTAGAGGACTATGCCCTGGTGAAGAACTTC
clone size: -; D gene: -; J gene: TRBJ2-1; V gene: TRBV7-3; CDR3 protein: CASSRQANGVEHWFF; CDR3 DNA: TGTGCCAGCTCAAGACAGGCCAACGGCGTTGAACACTGGTTCTTC
clone size: -; D gene: TRBD1; J gene: TRBJ2-5; V gene: TRBV7-6; CDR3 protein: CASSSNRGSSPPQYF; CDR3 DNA: TGTGCCAGCAGTTCAAACAGGGGCAGTTCACCCCCCCAGTACTTC
clone size: -; D gene: -; J gene: TRBJ1-1; V gene: TRBV5-1; CDR3 protein: CASSLEIYGKAFF; CDR3 DNA: TGCGCCAGCAGCTTGGAAATCTACGGGAAAGCTTTCTTT
clone size: few; D gene: -; J gene: TRBJ2-3; V gene: TRBV7-8; CDR3 protein: CASSLAGGPDTTQYF; CDR3 DNA: TGTGCCAGCAGCTTAGCGGGAGGTCCCGATACGACGCAGTATTTT
clone size: once; D gene: TRBD2; J gene: TRBJ2-3; V gene: TRBV7-8; CDR3 protein: CASSLSPPSGSTDF; CDR3 DNA: TGTGCCAGCAGCTTGTCCCCTCCTAGCGGGAGCACAGATTTT
clone size: -; D gene: -; J gene: TRBJ2-3; V gene: TRBV29-1; CDR3 protein: CTVEKQGTGTQYF; CDR3 DNA: TGCACCGTCGAAAAGCAGGGCACAGGTACGCAGTATTTT
clone size: -; D gene: -; J gene: TRBJ2-7; V gene: TRBV7-9; CDR3 protein: CASSLSLGGADKQYF; CDR3 DNA: TGTGCCAGCAGCCTCTCTCTAGGGGGGGCCGACAAGCAGTACTTC
clone size: few; D gene: -; J gene: TRBJ2-5; V gene: TRBV24-1; CDR3 protein: CATSDGGKTQYF; CDR3 DNA: TGTGCCACCAGTGATGGGGGAAAGACCCAGTACTTC
clone size: -; D gene: -; J gene: TRBJ1-2; V gene: TRBV7-9; CDR3 protein: CASSFQPDGPAFGYTF; CDR3 DNA: TGTGCCAGCAGCTTTCAGCCAGACGGGCCAGCATTTGGCTACACCTTC
clone size: -; D gene: -; J gene: TRBJ2-5; V gene: TRBV15; CDR3 protein: CATSRTSHQETQYF; CDR3 DNA: TGTGCCACCAGCAGGACTAGTCACCAAGAGACCCAGTACTTC
clone size: few; D gene: -; J gene: TRBJ1-2; V gene: TRBV19; CDR3 protein: CASSIEGDYGYTF; CDR3 DNA: TGTGCCAGTAGTATAGAGGGAGACTATGGCTACACCTTC
clone size: -; D gene: -; J gene: TRBJ2-4; V gene: TRBV2; CDR3 protein: CASSEATFPKNIQYF; CDR3 DNA: TGTGCCAGCAGTGAAGCGACATTTCCCAAAAACATTCAGTACTTC
clone size: -; D gene: -; J gene: TRBJ2-3; V gene: TRBV7-2; CDR3 protein: CASSLAPTPTKYF; CDR3 DNA: TGTGCCAGCAGCTTAGCCCCCACACCTACGAAGTATTTT
clone size: -; D gene: -; J gene: TRBJ2-5; V gene: TRBV5-6; CDR3 protein: CTRQVAEETQYF; CDR3 DNA: TGTACCAGACAGGTGGCGGAGGAGACCCAGTACTTC
clone size: -; D gene: TRBD2; J gene: TRBJ2-1; V gene: TRBV7-9; CDR3 protein: CASRVQGSGGCDQQFF; CDR3 DNA: TGTGCCAGCAGGGTGCAAGGGAGCGGGGGGTGCGATCAGCAGTTCTTC
clone size: -; D gene: -; J gene: TRBJ2-3; V gene: TRBV7-2; CDR3 protein: CASSLAGHPHTQYF; CDR3 DNA: TGTGCCAGCAGCTTAGCGGGACATCCCCATACCCAGTATTTT
clone size: -; D gene: -; J gene: TRBJ1-2; V gene: TRBV7-8; CDR3 protein: CASSLAGGRVTQDYTF; CDR3 DNA: TGTGCCAGCAGCTTAGCGGGAGGCCGGGTTACGCAGGATTACACCTTC
clone size: -; D gene: -; J gene: TRBJ1-5; V gene: TRBV2; CDR3 protein: CASSVACSHHTQHF; CDR3 DNA: TGTGCCAGCAGTGTGGCCTGTAGTCATCATACCCAGCATTTT
clone size: -; D gene: -; J gene: TRBJ2-5; V gene: TRBV7-4; CDR3 protein: CASSLGQAQETQYF; CDR3 DNA: TGTGCCAGCAGCTTAGGCCAAGCTCAAGAGACCCAGTACTTC
clone size: -; D gene: -; J gene: TRBJ2-7; V gene: TRBV2; CDR3 protein: CASSFATTDTQYF; CDR3 DNA: TGTGCCAGCAGCTTTGCAACCACCGACACGCAGTACTTC
clone size: few; D gene: TRBD1; J gene: TRBJ1-2; V gene: TRBV20-1; CDR3 protein: CSARPTDRGRRANYGYTF; CDR3 DNA: TGCAGTGCTAGACCCACCGACAGGGGTCGGAGAGCTAACTATGGCTACACCTTC
clone size: -; D gene: TRBD2; J gene: TRBJ2-1; V gene: TRBV20-1; CDR3 protein: CSARSIAGPTDTQFF; CDR3 DNA: TGCAGTGCTAGATCCATAGCGGGGCCCACAGATACGCAGTTCTTC
clone size: -; D gene: -; J gene: TRBJ1-6; V gene: TRBV5-4; CDR3 protein: CASSFTSAYNSPLHF; CDR3 DNA: TGTGCCAGCAGCTTTACTAGCGCCTATAATTCACCCCTCCACTTT
clone size: once; D gene: TRBD2; J gene: TRBJ2-3; V gene: TRBV7-2; CDR3 protein: CASSSGGGNHKKYF; CDR3 DNA: TGTGCCAGCAGCTCGGGAGGGGGGAACCATAAGAAGTATTTT
clone size: -; D gene: TRBD1; J gene: TRBJ2-3; V gene: TRBV11-2; CDR3 protein: CASSSTDRADTQYF; CDR3 DNA: TGTGCCAGCAGCTCAACCGACAGGGCCGATACGCAGTATTTT
clone size: -; D gene: -; J gene: TRBJ1-5; V gene: TRBV20-1; CDR3 protein: CSASSLTRSGQPQHF; CDR3 DNA: TGCAGTGCCAGCAGTTTAACTCGGTCGGGTCAGCCCCAGCATTTT
clone size: -; D gene: -; J gene: TRBJ2-6; V gene: TRBV5-5; CDR3 protein: CASGLPGSYGANVLTF; CDR3 DNA: TGTGCCAGCGGCCTCCCGGGCAGCTACGGGGCCAACGTCCTGACTTTC
clone size: -; D gene: -; J gene: TRBJ2-7; V gene: TRBV6-4; CDR3 protein: CASSQYYEQYF; CDR3 DNA: TGTGCCAGCAGTCAGTACTACGAGCAGTACTTC
clone size: few; D gene: -; J gene: TRBJ2-7; V gene: TRBV5-4; CDR3 protein: CASSFRGVAYEQYF; CDR3 DNA: TGTGCCAGCAGCTTTAGGGGCGTAGCCTACGAGCAGTACTTC
clone size: once; D gene: -; J gene: TRBJ1-6; V gene: TRBV7-2; CDR3 protein: CASSSRTGGRRPLHF; CDR3 DNA: TGTGCCAGCAGCTCTAGGACTGGCGGCAGACGACCCCTCCACTTT
clone size: -; D gene: -; J gene: TRBJ2-3; V gene: TRBV2; CDR3 protein: CASGVGGANTKYF; CDR3 DNA: TGTGCCAGCGGGGTTGGGGGCGCAAATACGAAGTATTTT